Below are 21 T cell receptor beta chains sequenced from a single sample in a study of human T cells and chemical hapten exposure. Described time point: healthy volunteer bleed at 2 weeks. Someone pulled total RNA out of unfractionated whole blood. TCRdb re-derived calls from the RACE reads in MiXCR, one entry per CDR3 protein. The table has roughly 130,000 distinct CDR3 sequences, roughly 9% seen once. Sequencing input: whole blood. All receptors derive from a male donor in good health. Some clones in this sample may be carry-over from other donors' samples.

This clonotype showed up just a few times. This chain connects TRBV12-3 or TRBV12-4 to TRBJ1-4, with 9 bases fitting TRBD1. The ends lost 1 base at V and 0 bases at J; junction bases unmatched: 3. The CDR3 covers 17 residues. The CDR3 bases are TGTGCCAGCAGTTTAGGCGGACAGGGGTCAACTAATGAAAAACTGTTTTTT. Its protein is CASSLGGQGSTNEKLFF.

The chain couples TRBV5-1 to TRBJ2-1; D unclear. Germline-derived CDR1 and CDR2 are SGHRS and YFSETQ. The CDR3 is 13 amino acids. The germline V and J ends were trimmed by 4 bases and 9 bases, with 14 bases remaining between them. The CDR3, as DNA: TGCGCCAGCAGCCCCCGGTGGGATGGTGAGCAGTTCTTC. Its protein is CASSPRWDGEQFF.

This clonotype came up a few times. The CDR3 DNA follows: TGTGCCAGCAGTTTATCAGGGGCGACCTACGAGCAGTACTTC. Amino acid sequence: CASSLSGATYEQYF. The gene calls are TRBV28 and TRBJ2-7; a possible D gene is TRBD1 (6 bases). The V gene's germline CDR1 is MDHEN and CDR2 SYDVKM. The CDR3 has 14 amino acids. Trimming cost V 1 base and J 2 bases, with 9 bases left between them.

This clonotype was observed at least ten times. This chain joins TRBV27 and TRBJ1-5; 7 nucleotides match TRBD1. Per the germline V gene, CDR1 is MNHEY and CDR2 is SMNVEV (reference sequence). This CDR3 comprises 18 residues. J was trimmed by 0 bases and V by 0 bases; bases with no gene match: 8. The CDR3 DNA reads TGTGCCAGCAGTTTATCGAGCGGGACAGCTTATAGCAATCAGCCCCAGCATTTT. Residues: CASSLSSGTAYSNQPQHF.

This clonotype was recorded a few times. The CDR3 region is CASSDGTGSQPQHF. Written as DNA, the CDR3 is TGTGCCAGCAGCGACGGGACAGGCAGTCAGCCCCAGCATTTT. The chain has TRBV7-9 and TRBJ1-5; the match to TRBD1 covers 8 bases. The CDR3 loop spans 14 amino acids. Losses at the gene ends were 5 bases for V and 6 bases for J; bases not matched to a gene: 6. Per the germline V gene, CDR1 is SEHNR and CDR2 is FQNEAQ (reference sequence).

This clonotype appeared a few times. The chain joins TRBV6-6 to TRBJ2-7; the D gene could be TRBD1 or TRBD2 (5 bases each). Germline assignment: CDR1 MNHNY and CDR2 SVGAGI (reference sequence). V lost 10 bases and J 2 bases, leaving 12 bases between the germline ends. The CDR3 has 12 residues. CDR3 DNA sequence: TGTGCCACCTGGGACGCAACCTACGAGCAGTACTTC. It translates to CATWDATYEQYF.

This clonotype occurred a few times. The rearrangement uses TRBV12-3 or TRBV12-4 and TRBJ2-1; perhaps TRBD2 as D (6 bases). This CDR3 is built from 13 residues. Trimming cost V 6 bases and J 4 bases, with 10 bases left between them. CDR3 region: CASSPGVYNEQFF. The CDR3 DNA follows: TGTGCCAGCAGCCCGGGGGTTTACAATGAGCAGTTCTTC.

V and J are TRBV12-3 or TRBV12-4 and TRBJ2-5, with 9 bases identical to TRBD2. CDR3 length: 15 amino acids. The V segment lost 7 bases and the J segment 3 bases; nucleotides outside the gene matches: 9. The CDR3 sequence is CASTSGGGGEETQYF. The CDR3, as DNA: TGTGCCAGCACCTCCGGGGGCGGGGGGGAAGAGACCCAGTACTTC.

This clonotype was observed a handful of times. The gene calls are TRBV6-5 and TRBJ2-5; 14 bases match TRBD2. CDR1 is MNHEY, CDR2 SVGAGI, per germline. The CDR3 is 15 amino acids. The trim removed 6 bases at V and 4 bases at J, leaving 4 bases unmatched. DNA of the CDR3: TGTGCCAGCAGGCGACTAGCGGGAGGGCGAGAGACCCAGTACTTC. Amino acid sequence: CASRRLAGGRETQYF.

The rearrangement links TRBV7-2 to TRBJ2-7, with no clear D. V was trimmed by 4 bases and J by 4 bases, leaving 11 bases between them. Germline V gives CDR1 SGHTA, CDR2 FQGNSA. This CDR3 spans 13 amino acids. CDR3 sequence: CASSSPNFYEQYF. The CDR3 nucleotides are TGTGCCAGCAGCTCACCAAACTTTTACGAGCAGTACTTC.

This clonotype was counted between two and nine times. The rearrangement uses TRBV6-6 and TRBJ2-1; the match to TRBD1 covers 9 bases. Trimming took 3 bases from V and 9 from J; bases not matched to a gene: 3. Germline V gene data show CDR1 as MNHNY and CDR2 as SVGAGI (reference sequence). CDR3 length: 13 residues. For the CDR3, the DNA is TGTGCCAGCAGTTATGACAGGGGGTCTGAGCAGTTCTTC. As protein: CASSYDRGSEQFF.

This clonotype was found a few times. The chain recombines TRBV7-6 with TRBJ2-2; D is ambiguous. The length of the CDR3 is 15 residues. CDR1 and CDR2 from the germline V gene are SGHVS and FNYEAQ. The V gene lost 3 bases and the J gene lost 6 bases, with 14 bases spanning the gap. The CDR3 sequence: CASSLNSRLAGELFF. The DNA for the CDR3 is TGTGCCAGCAGCTTGAACAGCCGTCTGGCCGGGGAGCTGTTTTTT.

This clonotype showed up many times. This chain uses TRBV4-1 with TRBJ2-5; maybe TRBD2 (5 bases). V lost 0 bases to trimming and J lost 1 base, with 12 bases between them. Germline assignment: CDR1 MGHRA and CDR2 YSYEKL. This CDR3 is built from 16 residues. The CDR3 DNA reads as TGCGCCAGCAGCCAAGAGATAGCGACCTTCCAAGAGACCCAGTACTTC. Translation: CASSQEIATFQETQYF.

The V call is TRBV2, the J call TRBJ2-6; 12 nucleotides line up with TRBD2. CDR3 size: 16 residues. V trimming: 9 bases; J trimming: 0 bases; junction bases outside the gene matches: 3. Per the germline V gene, CDR1 is SNHLY and CDR2 is FYNNEI. The CDR3 protein is CASLLAGGSGANVLTF. In nucleotides, the CDR3 is TGTGCCAGTTTACTAGCGGGAGGCTCTGGGGCCAACGTCCTGACTTTC.

The chain has TRBV30 and TRBJ2-3; 9 bases align to TRBD2. The CDR3 extends over 13 amino acids. Germline-derived CDR1 and CDR2 are GTSNPN and SVGIG (reference sequence). The CDR3 sequence is CAVASGITDTQYF. DNA for the CDR3: TGTGCGGTAGCTAGCGGGATCACAGATACGCAGTATTTT.

Many counts were recorded for this clonotype. The chain links TRBV7-2 to TRBJ2-7; no definite D call. The CDR3 loop spans 15 amino acids. Deletions cut 1 base from V and 3 bases from J, with 13 bases between. Germline CDR1 reads SGHTA; CDR2 reads FQGNSA. In DNA, the CDR3 is TGTGCCAGCAGCTTAGGGGTTAGGGCTGGCTACGAGCAGTACTTC. Its translation: CASSLGVRAGYEQYF.

This clonotype showed up just a few times. V gene TRBV7-3 combines with J gene TRBJ2-1, with 9 bases fitting TRBD2. The CDR3 covers 17 residues. After removal of 4 bases from V and 5 bases from J, the junction contained 12 bases not matched to a gene. The germline CDR1 and CDR2 sequences are SGHTA and FQGTGA. CDR3 nucleotide sequence: TGTGCCAGCAGCTCCTCCGGGGGCGGGGGGGCCAACAATGAGCAGTTCTTC. Protein sequence: CASSSSGGGGANNEQFF.

This clonotype was detected many times. Here the CDR3 DNA reads TGCAGTGTACCGATGCGGGGGGGTAGCACAGATACGCAGTATTTT. This gives the protein CSVPMRGGSTDTQYF. The J gene is TRBJ2-3, the V gene TRBV20-1, with 9 bases fitting TRBD2. The CDR3 runs 15 residues. CDR1 and CDR2 from the germline V gene are DFQATT and SNEGSKA (reference sequence). The V and J ends lost 7 bases and 0 bases, in that order; junction bases with no gene match: 8.

This clonotype is a singleton in its sample. A single base separates this from a much larger clone, so it may be a read error. This chain connects TRBV3-1 to TRBJ2-7; tentatively, D is TRBD2 (6 bases). V lost 4 bases to trimming and J lost 3 bases, with 19 bases between them. The CDR3 totals 16 residues. Germline lookup yields CDR1 LGHDT and CDR2 YNNKEL (reference sequence). The DNA for the CDR3 is TGTGCCAGCAGCCCCGTAATTCGGGAGTCAGGCTACGAGCAGTACTTC. Amino acid sequence: CASSPVIRESGYEQYF.

This clonotype has at least ten counts. The chain combines TRBV27 with TRBJ2-2; D remains ambiguous. Trimming removed 3 bases from V and 3 bases from J, with 2 bases in between. CDR1 is MNHEY and CDR2 is SMNVEV in the germline V gene (reference sequence). This CDR3 is 12 amino acids long. CDR3 protein: CASSFYTGELFF. The CDR3 coding sequence is TGTGCCAGCAGTTTCTACACCGGGGAGCTGTTTTTT.

The chain carries TRBV5-1 and TRBJ2-7, with a tentative D call TRBD1 (7 bases). Trimming stripped 1 base from V and 7 bases from J, with 15 bases between. From germline, CDR1 is SGHRS and CDR2 YFSETQ. CDR3 length equals 14 residues. CDR3 bases: TGCGCCAGCAGCTTGTTGGACAGGACTACGGAGCAGTACTTC. This encodes CASSLLDRTTEQYF.